The T cell receptor (beta chain) described here comes from a study of CD8+CD57+ T cells in acquired aplastic anemia. Across the whole study: Sorted cells (CD4+ and CD8+) yielded DNA amounts that averaged roughly 3.2 ug.

Patients sequenced had flow cytometry evidence of CD8+CD57+ cell expansion. Study outcomes and limitations: No significant patient-versus-control difference appeared in CD8+ Simpson's diversity. Patients had around 30 CD8+ CDR3 sequences in common with controls (the shared set).

Concerning this clonotype: What it binds is unknown.

The germline CDR1 and CDR2 sequences are SNHLY and FYNNEI. The CDR3 is 14 residues long. V shed 6 bases, J shed 4 bases, and the junction held 8 bases outside the gene matches. Genomic DNA was employed as the template in profiling TCR beta VDJ and CDR3. TCRdb re-derived calls from the reads in MiXCR, one entry per CDR3 protein. The table has about 180,000 distinct CDR3 sequences, around 50% seen once. The specimen was sorted CD4+, CD8+, or CD8+CD57+ T cells (not recorded which) from PBMCs. The source of this sequence is a human donor with aplastic anemia. This chain links TRBV2 with TRBJ1-2, with 7 bases identical to TRBD1. This CDR3 reads CASSGTALGYGYTF. The CDR3, as DNA: TGTGCCAGCAGCGGGACAGCCTTAGGCTATGGCTACACCTTC.